This T cell receptor beta chain emerged from a study of blood T cell repertoires in COVID-19. Using immunoSEQ multiplex PCR, the repertoire was profiled, and TCRdb retains in-frame clones only, with some absent. The sample lists about 90,000 clones; roughly 80% were seen once. Trimming removed 4 bases from V and 2 bases from J; junction bases left unmatched: 4. The germline V gene has CDR1 MGHDK and CDR2 SYGVNS. The CDR3 totals 16 residues. This clone was recorded at least ten times. This TCR derives from a woman aged 70-85 years with acute or convalescent COVID-19. The rearrangement links TRBV25-1 to TRBJ2-7, with 14 bases matching TRBD2. The sequenced sample was peripheral blood. The CDR3 loop is CASSGTSGRLAYEQYF. The CDR3 nucleotides are TGTGCCAGCAGTGGGACTAGCGGGAGGCTCGCCTACGAGCAGTACTTC.